This passage covers 7 T cell receptor beta chains from one sample sequenced in a study of blood T cell repertoires in COVID-19. Generated by immunoSEQ multiplex PCR, the TCRdb table keeps only in-frame clones and is missing some. This table has roughly 170,000 clones, approximately 87% appearing once. The material sequenced was peripheral blood. The receptors were sampled from a man between 65 and 80 years old with active or convalescent COVID-19.

This clone was counted between two and nine times. The chain recombines TRBV4-3 with TRBJ1-6; 9 bases match TRBD1. Germline CDR1 LGHNA, CDR2 YSLEER. Losses at the gene ends were 0 bases for V and 8 bases for J; bases not matched to a gene: 8. The CDR3 is 17 residues long. The CDR3 is CASSQEDGQGWYSPLHF. The CDR3 DNA sequence: TGCGCCAGCAGCCAAGAGGACGGACAGGGGTGGTATTCACCCCTCCACTTT.

J is TRBJ2-1 and V is TRBV12-3 or TRBV12-4; 14 nucleotides agree with TRBD2. Trimming at V came to 8 bases and at J to 14 bases, leaving 8 bases not matched to a gene. The CDR3 sequence is 13 residues long. This CDR3 reads CASHLRLAGGKFF. The CDR3 DNA follows: TGTGCCAGCCACCTTCGACTAGCGGGAGGGAAGTTCTTC.

The rearrangement links TRBV30 to TRBJ2-3, with 11 nucleotides matching TRBD2. Germline loops: CDR1 GTSNPN, CDR2 SVGIG (reference sequence). Trimming at V came to 2 bases and at J to 0 bases, leaving 1 base not matched to a gene. The CDR3 totals 15 residues. Written as DNA, the CDR3 is TGTGCCTGGAGTAGACTAGCGGGGAGCACAGATACGCAGTATTTT. Amino acids: CAWSRLAGSTDTQYF.

V is TRBV6-6 and J is TRBJ1-5; D might be TRBD1 (5 bases). Per germline, CDR1 MNHNY and CDR2 SVGAGI (reference sequence). The CDR3 has 14 residues. Trimming took 7 bases from V and 0 from J, leaving 10 bases between them. The DNA of the CDR3 is TGTGCCAGCATCCTGACAGATAGCAATCAGCCCCAGCATTTT. Protein product: CASILTDSNQPQHF.

The chain combines TRBV28 with TRBJ1-3; tentatively, D is TRBD1 (6 bases). This CDR3 region has 14 residues. Germline CDR1 is MDHEN and CDR2 is SYDVKM. Trimming left V 6 bases short and J 1 base short, with 10 bases between. For the CDR3, the DNA is TGTGCCAGCAGAGAGAGGGGGTCTGGAAACACCATATATTTT. Protein product: CASRERGSGNTIYF.

This rearrangement joins TRBV11-2 to TRBJ1-5, with no clear D. The CDR3 has 13 amino acids. Trimming cost V 4 bases and J 7 bases, with 11 bases left between them. The germline gives CDR1 SGHAT, CDR2 FQNNGV. The CDR3 protein is CASSSSRQQPQHF. The CDR3 DNA sequence: TGTGCCAGCAGCTCTAGCAGGCAACAGCCCCAGCATTTT.

This clone appeared a single time. Other DNA sequences of this sample code for an identical CDR3. CDR3 in DNA: TGTGCCAGCAGCTTAGGAGGTCGATATGGCTACACCTTC. This translates into CASSLGGRYGYTF. The V gene is TRBV11-2, the J gene TRBJ1-2; D not certain. This CDR3 is built from 13 residues. V gave up 1 base and J gave up 5 bases, with 8 bases separating them. CDR1 is SGHAT and CDR2 is FQNNGV in the germline V gene.